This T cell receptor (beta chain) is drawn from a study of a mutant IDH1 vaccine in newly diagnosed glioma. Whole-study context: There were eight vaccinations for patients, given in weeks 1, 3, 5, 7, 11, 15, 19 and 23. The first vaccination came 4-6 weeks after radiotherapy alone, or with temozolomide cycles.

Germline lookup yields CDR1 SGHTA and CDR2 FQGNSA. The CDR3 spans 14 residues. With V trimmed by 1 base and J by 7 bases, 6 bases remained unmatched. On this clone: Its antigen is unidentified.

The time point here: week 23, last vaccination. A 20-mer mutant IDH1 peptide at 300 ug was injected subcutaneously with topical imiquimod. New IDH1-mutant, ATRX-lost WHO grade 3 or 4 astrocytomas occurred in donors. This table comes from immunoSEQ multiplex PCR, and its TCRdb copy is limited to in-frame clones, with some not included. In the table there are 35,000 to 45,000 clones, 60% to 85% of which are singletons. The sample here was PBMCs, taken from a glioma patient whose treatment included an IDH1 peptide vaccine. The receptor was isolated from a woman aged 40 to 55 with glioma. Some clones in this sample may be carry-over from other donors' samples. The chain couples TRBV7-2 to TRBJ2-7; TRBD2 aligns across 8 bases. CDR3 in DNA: TGTGCCAGCAGCTTAGGGGCGGGAGGTGGGGAGCAGTACTTC. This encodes CASSLGAGGGEQYF.